This TCR beta chain was obtained from a study of OX40 agonist ivuxolimab in advanced cancers. Study at large: The patients' treatment was ivuxolimab, an agonistic anti-OX40 (CD134) antibody.

This CDR3 is 16 amino acids long. The V segment lost 4 bases and the J segment 5 bases; nucleotides outside the gene matches: 12. CDR1 and CDR2 (germline): SGHAT, FQNNGV. Worth noting for this clone: Its specificity is unknown.

Profiling relied on immunoSEQ multiplex PCR, and the TCRdb table lists in-frame clones only, not all of them. The table shows some 74,000 clones, with about 85% occurring only once. General study findings and limits: The specificity for antigen of the expanded peripheral T cells was not determined. Partial responders at 0.1-3.0 mg/kg had among the lowest clonal expansion.

Peripheral blood came from all dose cohorts at three timepoints. This chain links TRBV11-2 with TRBJ1-2; TRBD1 matches 8 bases. Sample: CD4+ or CD8+ T cells sorted from blood, taken in a trial of the OX40 agonist ivuxolimab. This receptor was identified in an adult with an advanced solid tumor such as melanoma, head and neck, liver or kidney cancer. The CDR3 nucleotides read TGTGCCAGCAGCTCAAATCCGGGACAGGAGTATTATGGCTACACCTTC. Amino acid sequence: CASSSNPGQEYYGYTF.